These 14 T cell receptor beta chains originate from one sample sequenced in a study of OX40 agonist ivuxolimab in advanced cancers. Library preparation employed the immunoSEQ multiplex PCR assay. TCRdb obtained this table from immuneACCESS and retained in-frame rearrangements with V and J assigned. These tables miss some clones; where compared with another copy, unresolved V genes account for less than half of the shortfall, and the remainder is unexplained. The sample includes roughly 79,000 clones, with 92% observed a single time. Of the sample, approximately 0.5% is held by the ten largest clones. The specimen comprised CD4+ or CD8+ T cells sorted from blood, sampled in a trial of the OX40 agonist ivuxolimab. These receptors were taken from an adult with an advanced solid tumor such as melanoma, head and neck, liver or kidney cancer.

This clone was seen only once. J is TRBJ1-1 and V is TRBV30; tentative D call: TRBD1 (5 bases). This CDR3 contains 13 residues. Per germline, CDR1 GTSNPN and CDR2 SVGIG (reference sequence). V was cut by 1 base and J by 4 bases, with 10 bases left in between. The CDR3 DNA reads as TGTGCCTGGAGTGGCACAGGTGTCACTGAAGCTTTCTTT. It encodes CAWSGTGVTEAFF.

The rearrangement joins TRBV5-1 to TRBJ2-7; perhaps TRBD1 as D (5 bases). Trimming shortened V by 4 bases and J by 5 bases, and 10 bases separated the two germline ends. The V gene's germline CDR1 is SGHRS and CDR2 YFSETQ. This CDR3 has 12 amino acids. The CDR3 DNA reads TGCGCCAGCAGCCCTCAGGGAAACGAGCAGTACTTC. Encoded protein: CASSPQGNEQYF.

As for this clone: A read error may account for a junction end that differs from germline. CDR3 sequence reads: CAISESVTGGNGKLFF. CDR3 DNA sequence: TGTGCCATCAGTGAGTCCGTAACAGGGGGGAATGGAAAACTGTTTTTT. The rearrangement links TRBV10-3 to TRBJ1-4; 8 bases fit TRBD1. CDR1 and CDR2 (germline): ENHRY, SYGVKD. CDR3 length: 16 residues.

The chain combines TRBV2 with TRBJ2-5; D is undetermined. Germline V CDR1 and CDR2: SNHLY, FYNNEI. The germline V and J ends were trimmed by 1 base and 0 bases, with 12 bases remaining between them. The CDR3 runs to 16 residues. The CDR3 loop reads CASSEDRTLYQETQYF. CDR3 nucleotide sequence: TGTGCCAGCAGTGAAGATCGGACCCTGTACCAAGAGACCCAGTACTTC. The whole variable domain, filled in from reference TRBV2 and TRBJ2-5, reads EPEVTQTPSHQVTQMGQEVILRCVPISNHLYFYWYRQILGQKVEFLVSFYNNEISEKSEIFDDQFSVERPDGSNFTLKIRSTKLEDSAMYFCASSEDRTLYQETQYFGPGTRLLVL.

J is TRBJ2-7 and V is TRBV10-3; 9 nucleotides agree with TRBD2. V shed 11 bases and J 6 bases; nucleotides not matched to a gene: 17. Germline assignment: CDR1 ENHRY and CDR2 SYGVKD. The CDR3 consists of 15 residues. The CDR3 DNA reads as TGTGCCGCGTCGGCGGGGGGGAGCGGGAGTGGCGAGCAGTACTTC. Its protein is CAASAGGSGSGEQYF.

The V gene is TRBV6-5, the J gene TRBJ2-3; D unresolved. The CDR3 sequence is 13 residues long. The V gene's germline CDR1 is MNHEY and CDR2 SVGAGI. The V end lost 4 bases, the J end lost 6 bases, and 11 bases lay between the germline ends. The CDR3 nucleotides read TGTGCCAGCAGTTTACAATCCCGGGATACGCAGTATTTT. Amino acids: CASSLQSRDTQYF.

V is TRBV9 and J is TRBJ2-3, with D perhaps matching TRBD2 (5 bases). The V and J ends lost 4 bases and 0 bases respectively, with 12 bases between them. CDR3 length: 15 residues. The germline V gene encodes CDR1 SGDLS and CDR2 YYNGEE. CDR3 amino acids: CASSLTAASTDTQYF. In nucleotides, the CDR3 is TGTGCCAGCAGCCTAACAGCGGCCAGCACAGATACGCAGTATTTT.

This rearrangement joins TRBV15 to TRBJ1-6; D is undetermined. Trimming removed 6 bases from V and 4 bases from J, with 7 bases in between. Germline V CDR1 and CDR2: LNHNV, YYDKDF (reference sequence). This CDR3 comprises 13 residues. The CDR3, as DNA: TGTGCCACCAGGGTGGTTTATAATTCACCCCTCCACTTT. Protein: CATRVVYNSPLHF.

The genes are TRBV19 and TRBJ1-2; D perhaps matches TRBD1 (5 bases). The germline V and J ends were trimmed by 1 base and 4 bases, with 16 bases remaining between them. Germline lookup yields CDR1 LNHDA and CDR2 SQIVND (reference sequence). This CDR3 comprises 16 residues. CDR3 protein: CASSIVIPGPSYGYTF. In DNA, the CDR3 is TGTGCCAGTAGTATAGTAATTCCAGGGCCTTCCTATGGCTACACCTTC.

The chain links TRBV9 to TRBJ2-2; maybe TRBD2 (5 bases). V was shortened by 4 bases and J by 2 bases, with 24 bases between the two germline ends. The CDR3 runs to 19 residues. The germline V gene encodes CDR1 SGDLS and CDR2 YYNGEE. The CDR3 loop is CASSSPRWSGKRNTGELFF. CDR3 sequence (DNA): TGTGCCAGCAGCTCCCCCAGATGGAGCGGAAAACGAAACACCGGGGAGCTGTTTTTT.

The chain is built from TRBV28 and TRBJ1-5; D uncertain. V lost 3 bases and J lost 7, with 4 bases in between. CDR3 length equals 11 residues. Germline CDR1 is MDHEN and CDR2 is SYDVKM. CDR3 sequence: CASSLGQPQHF. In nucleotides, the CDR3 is TGTGCCAGCAGTTTGGGGCAGCCCCAGCATTTT.

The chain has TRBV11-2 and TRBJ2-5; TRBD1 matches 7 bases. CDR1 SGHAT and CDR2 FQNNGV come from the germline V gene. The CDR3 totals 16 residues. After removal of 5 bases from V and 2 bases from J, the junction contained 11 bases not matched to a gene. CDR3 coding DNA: TGTGCCAGCAGCGAACACCGACAGGGCGGACAAGAGACCCAGTACTTC. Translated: CASSEHRQGGQETQYF.

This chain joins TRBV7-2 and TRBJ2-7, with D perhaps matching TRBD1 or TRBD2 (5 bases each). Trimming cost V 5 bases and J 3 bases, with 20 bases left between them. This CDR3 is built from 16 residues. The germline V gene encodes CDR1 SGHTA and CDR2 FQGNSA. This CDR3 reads CASSLHITGTDYEQYF. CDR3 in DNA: TGTGCCAGCAGCCTTCATATCACCGGGACGGACTACGAGCAGTACTTC.

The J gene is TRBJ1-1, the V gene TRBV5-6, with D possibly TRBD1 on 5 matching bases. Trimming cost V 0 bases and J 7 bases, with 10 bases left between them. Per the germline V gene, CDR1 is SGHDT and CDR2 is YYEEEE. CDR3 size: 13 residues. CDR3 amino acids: CASSLGRQREAFF. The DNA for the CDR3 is TGTGCCAGCAGCTTGGGCCGACAGCGTGAAGCTTTCTTT.